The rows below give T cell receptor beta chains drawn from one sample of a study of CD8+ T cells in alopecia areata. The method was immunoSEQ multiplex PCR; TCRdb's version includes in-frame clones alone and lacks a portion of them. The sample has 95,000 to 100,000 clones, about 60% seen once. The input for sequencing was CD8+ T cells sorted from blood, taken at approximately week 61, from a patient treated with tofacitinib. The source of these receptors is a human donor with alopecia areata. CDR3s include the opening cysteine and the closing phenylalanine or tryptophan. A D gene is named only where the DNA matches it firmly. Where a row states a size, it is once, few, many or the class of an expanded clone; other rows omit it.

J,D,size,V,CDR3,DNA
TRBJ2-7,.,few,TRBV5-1,CASSLGPFYEQYF,TGCGCCAGCAGCTTGGGCCCATTCTACGAGCAGTACTTC
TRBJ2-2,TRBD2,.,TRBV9,CASSLFGGVSTPNTGELFF,TGTGCCAGCAGCCTCTTCGGGGGGGTCTCCACCCCGAACACCGGGGAGCTGTTTTTT
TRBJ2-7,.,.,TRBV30,CAWSLNSGEQYF,TGTGCCTGGAGTCTGAACTCGGGGGAGCAGTACTTC
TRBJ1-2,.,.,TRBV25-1,CASSDSVGYGYTF,TGTGCCAGCAGTGACAGTGTCGGGTATGGCTACACCTTC
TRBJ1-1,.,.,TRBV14,CASSPGTEAFF,TGTGCCAGCAGCCCCGGAACTGAAGCTTTCTTT
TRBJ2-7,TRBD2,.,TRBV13,CASSFTSGGTSYEQYF,TGTGCCAGCAGCTTCACTAGCGGGGGGACTAGCTACGAGCAGTACTTC
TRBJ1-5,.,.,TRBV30,CAWSADSANQPQHF,TGTGCCTGGAGTGCCGACAGTGCGAATCAGCCCCAGCATTTT
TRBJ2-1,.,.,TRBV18,CASRGYNEQFF,TGTGCCAGCCGTGGGTACAATGAGCAGTTCTTC
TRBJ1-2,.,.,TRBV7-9,CASSGLGRNGYTF,TGTGCCAGCAGTGGTTTGGGTCGTAATGGCTACACCTTC
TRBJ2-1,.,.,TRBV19,CATSGYGTEQFF,TGTGCCACAAGCGGTTATGGTACTGAGCAGTTCTTC
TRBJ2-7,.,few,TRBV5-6,CASSLPSYEQYF,TGTGCCAGCAGCTTGCCTTCCTACGAGCAGTACTTC
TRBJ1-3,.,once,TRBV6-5,CASSPDSHSGNTIYF,TGTGCCAGCAGTCCTGACAGCCACTCTGGAAACACCATATATTTT
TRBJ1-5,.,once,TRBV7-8,CASSLEWAPGKPQHF,TGTGCCAGCAGCTTAGAGTGGGCGCCCGGGAAGCCCCAGCATTTT
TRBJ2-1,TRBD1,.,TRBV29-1,CSVPGGGEQFF,TGCAGCGTGCCAGGGGGTGGTGAGCAGTTCTTC
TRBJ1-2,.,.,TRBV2,CASSEAGGNYGYTF,TGTGCCAGCAGTGAGGCCGGCGGTAACTATGGCTACACCTTC
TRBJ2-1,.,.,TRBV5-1,CASSPYSTGRSYNEQFF,TGCGCCAGCAGCCCCTATTCGACAGGGAGGTCCTACAATGAGCAGTTCTTC
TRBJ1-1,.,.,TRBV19,CASSIRLQGLTEAFF,TGTGCCAGTAGCATAAGGCTCCAGGGGCTCACTGAAGCTTTCTTT
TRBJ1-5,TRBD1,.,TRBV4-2,CASSLRGTQPQHF,TGTGCCAGCAGTCTCAGGGGGACTCAGCCCCAGCATTTT
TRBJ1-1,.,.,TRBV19,CASSTGRGRTEAFF,TGTGCCAGTAGTACCGGGCGGGGCAGGACTGAAGCTTTCTTT
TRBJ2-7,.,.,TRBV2,CASSEALGTTYEQYF,TGTGCCAGCAGTGAAGCGCTTGGAACAACCTACGAGCAGTACTTC
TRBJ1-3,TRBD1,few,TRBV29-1,CSGSQGISGNTIYF,TGCAGCGGCTCACAGGGGATTTCAGGAAACACCATATATTTT
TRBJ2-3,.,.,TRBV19,CASMNSSTDTQYF,TGTGCCAGTATGAACAGCAGCACAGATACGCAGTATTTT
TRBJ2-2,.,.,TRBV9,CASSGQRAVNTGELFF,TGTGCCAGCAGCGGCCAGAGGGCCGTGAACACCGGGGAGCTGTTTTTT
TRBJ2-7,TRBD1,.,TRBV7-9,CASSSSGGNEQYF,TGTGCCAGCAGCTCGTCAGGGGGTAACGAGCAGTACTTC